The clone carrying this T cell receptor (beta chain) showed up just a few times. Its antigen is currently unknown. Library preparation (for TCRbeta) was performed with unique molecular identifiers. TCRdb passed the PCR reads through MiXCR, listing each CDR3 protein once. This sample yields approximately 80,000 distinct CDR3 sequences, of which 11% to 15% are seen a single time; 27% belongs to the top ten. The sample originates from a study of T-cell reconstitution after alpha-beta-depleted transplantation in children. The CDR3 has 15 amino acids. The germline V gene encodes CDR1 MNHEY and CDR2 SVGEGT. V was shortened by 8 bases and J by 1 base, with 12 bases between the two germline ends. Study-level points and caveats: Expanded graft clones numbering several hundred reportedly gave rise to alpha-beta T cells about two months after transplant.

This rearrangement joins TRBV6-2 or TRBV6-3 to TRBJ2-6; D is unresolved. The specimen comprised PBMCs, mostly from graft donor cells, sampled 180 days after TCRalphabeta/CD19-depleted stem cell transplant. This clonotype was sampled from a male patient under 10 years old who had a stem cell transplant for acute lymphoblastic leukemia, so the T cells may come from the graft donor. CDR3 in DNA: TGTGCCAGCCGACTGTGGGGTTCTGGGGCCAACGTCCTGACTTTC. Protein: CASRLWGSGANVLTF.